What follows is one T cell receptor (beta chain) and its context. The source of the sample is a study of blood T cell repertoires in COVID-19. Study summary: In each case, the material was cDNA or gDNA derived from T cells, B-cell-depleted T cells, or PBMCs.

Authors' methods: Reference gene primer amplification yielded estimated nucleated cell counts. Profiled with immunoSEQ multiplex PCR; TCRdb holds only in-frame clones, not every one. Clonal size and the V and J genes are those of that table, whereas D and trimming came from the DNA. This repertoire shows 35,000 to 45,000 clones, approximately 80% found once; its top ten account for around 19%. This CDR3 contains 14 residues. CDR1 and CDR2 from the germline V gene are MDHEN and SYDVKM. V lost 2 bases to trimming and J lost 5 bases, with 12 bases between them. This sequence originates from a man aged 65 to 85 with acute or convalescent COVID-19. Sequenced: peripheral blood. The V call is TRBV28, the J call TRBJ2-5; D remains unclear. Written as DNA, the CDR3 is TGTGCCAGCAGTTTACCTGGGCCCCGGGAGACCCAGTACTTC. Translated: CASSLPGPRETQYF.